This TCR beta chain is drawn from a study of shared clonotypes between healthy human individuals. Clones were sequenced by immunoSEQ multiplex PCR, and TCRdb holds only the in-frame ones, with some missing. The repertoire holds approximately 810,000 clones, with 80% to 95% as singletons. It was CD45RO-negative cells, positively selected for CCR7, that made up naive CD8 cells, with terminally differentiated effector memory CD45RA+ cells excluded. Sequenced material: naive CD8+ T cells sorted from blood. This receptor was taken from a young man in good health.

The CDR3: CASSRGLAGVNNEQFF. In DNA, the CDR3 is TGTGCCAGCAGTCGGGGACTAGCGGGGGTTAACAATGAGCAGTTCTTC. The chain employs TRBV27 and TRBJ2-1; TRBD2 matches at 14 bases. V shed 5 bases, J shed 5 bases, and the junction held 5 bases outside the gene matches. Germline loops: CDR1 MNHEY, CDR2 SMNVEV (reference sequence). CDR3 size: 16 residues.